Listed below are T cell receptor beta chains from one sample, sequenced in a study of radiotherapy plus CTLA-4 blockade in lung cancer. TCRdb's copy holds only in-frame clones and misses some; the assay was immunoSEQ multiplex PCR. The data contain 50,000 to 85,000 clones, over 80% of them singletons. Sequences were derived from peripheral blood, sampled from a patient treated with radiotherapy plus ipilimumab. All receptors derive from a human donor with non-small cell lung cancer who had a partial response to radiotherapy plus ipilimumab. CDR3s include the opening cysteine and the closing phenylalanine or tryptophan. The D gene is left open where the match is weak. Rows give clone size only sometimes, using once, few, many, or a class for an expanded clone.

abundance: -; v_gene: TRBV2; d_gene: TRBD1; j_gene: TRBJ1-1; CDR3nt: TGTGCCAGCAGCCCCCTGGGACAGGGCAACACTGAAGCTTTCTTT; CDR3aa: CASSPLGQGNTEAFF
abundance: -; v_gene: TRBV27; d_gene: TRBD1; j_gene: TRBJ1-5; CDR3nt: TGTGCCAGCAGTTCCCCGACAGGGGGTAAACTTCAGCCCCAGCATTTT; CDR3aa: CASSSPTGGKLQPQHF
abundance: -; v_gene: TRBV28; d_gene: -; j_gene: TRBJ1-5; CDR3nt: TGTGCCAGCAGTTTGAGGAAAAGCAATCAGCCCCAGCATTTT; CDR3aa: CASSLRKSNQPQHF
abundance: -; v_gene: TRBV7-9; d_gene: -; j_gene: TRBJ2-5; CDR3nt: TGTGCCAGTAGCTTAGAGAGGCCGAAAGAGACCCAGTACTTC; CDR3aa: CASSLERPKETQYF
abundance: -; v_gene: TRBV28; d_gene: -; j_gene: TRBJ1-1; CDR3nt: TGTGCCAGCAGCACTTCGAACACTGAAGCTTTCTTT; CDR3aa: CASSTSNTEAFF
abundance: -; v_gene: TRBV19; d_gene: -; j_gene: TRBJ2-7; CDR3nt: TGTGCCAGTAGTAACGGGGGTAGCTCCTACGAGCAGTACTTC; CDR3aa: CASSNGGSSYEQYF
abundance: once; v_gene: TRBV11-2; d_gene: -; j_gene: TRBJ2-7; CDR3nt: TGTGCCAGCAGCTTAGGTACAGGGTCCTACGAGCAGTACTTC; CDR3aa: CASSLGTGSYEQYF
abundance: -; v_gene: TRBV7-3; d_gene: TRBD2; j_gene: TRBJ2-2; CDR3nt: TGTGCCAGCAGCTTAATTGGCGGGGGGCGAACCGGGGAGCTGTTTTTT; CDR3aa: CASSLIGGGRTGELFF
abundance: -; v_gene: TRBV5-1; d_gene: TRBD2; j_gene: TRBJ2-3; CDR3nt: TGCGCCAGCAGCTTACTAGCGGGAGGGCCCCCAGATACGCAGTATTTT; CDR3aa: CASSLLAGGPPDTQYF
abundance: -; v_gene: TRBV5-4; d_gene: TRBD2; j_gene: TRBJ2-5; CDR3nt: TGTGCCAGCAGCTTGGCCGCGTTAGCGGGAATAGAGACCCAGTACTTC; CDR3aa: CASSLAALAGIETQYF
abundance: -; v_gene: TRBV4-1; d_gene: -; j_gene: TRBJ1-2; CDR3nt: TGCGCCAGCAGCCAAGTCCGGGACACGGTATATGGCTACACCTTC; CDR3aa: CASSQVRDTVYGYTF
abundance: -; v_gene: TRBV2; d_gene: TRBD1; j_gene: TRBJ1-5; CDR3nt: TGTGCCAGCAGATCCCTGGACAGGGGGAATCAGCCCCAGCATTTT; CDR3aa: CASRSLDRGNQPQHF
abundance: -; v_gene: TRBV5-1; d_gene: TRBD1; j_gene: TRBJ2-7; CDR3nt: TGCGCCAGCAGCCCCCCGACAGGGGTAGTCTCCCACGAGCAGTACTTC; CDR3aa: CASSPPTGVVSHEQYF
abundance: -; v_gene: TRBV29-1; d_gene: TRBD1; j_gene: TRBJ2-7; CDR3nt: TGCAGCGTGACGACAGGGGGCGGCGACGAGCAGTACTTC; CDR3aa: CSVTTGGGDEQYF
abundance: few; v_gene: TRBV7-9; d_gene: -; j_gene: TRBJ2-7; CDR3nt: TGTGCCAGCAGCTCGACTGAACAATACTTC; CDR3aa: CASSSTEQYF
abundance: -; v_gene: TRBV28; d_gene: -; j_gene: TRBJ1-1; CDR3nt: TGTGCCAGCAGCCAACAAATGGAGGCTGAAGCTTTCTTT; CDR3aa: CASSQQMEAEAFF
abundance: -; v_gene: TRBV19; d_gene: -; j_gene: TRBJ1-5; CDR3nt: TGTGCCAGTGGTGGGGGGGATCAGCCCCAGCATTTT; CDR3aa: CASGGGDQPQHF
abundance: -; v_gene: TRBV19; d_gene: TRBD2; j_gene: TRBJ2-3; CDR3nt: TGTGCCAGTAGAACGGGACTAGAGCTTGATACGCAGTATTTT; CDR3aa: CASRTGLELDTQYF
abundance: -; v_gene: TRBV2; d_gene: TRBD2; j_gene: TRBJ2-2; CDR3nt: TGTGCCAGCAGGGGAAGCGGGAGGAACACCGGGGAGCTGTTTTTT; CDR3aa: CASRGSGRNTGELFF
abundance: -; v_gene: TRBV15; d_gene: -; j_gene: TRBJ2-2; CDR3nt: TGTGCCACCAGCAGATATTCCGGGGAGCTGTTTTTT; CDR3aa: CATSRYSGELFF
abundance: -; v_gene: TRBV6-5; d_gene: TRBD1; j_gene: TRBJ1-2; CDR3nt: TGTGCCAGTCAGGGGGCTAACTATGGCTACACCTTC; CDR3aa: CASQGANYGYTF
abundance: -; v_gene: TRBV27; d_gene: -; j_gene: TRBJ2-7; CDR3nt: TGTGCCAGCCATAAGGAGGGAAGCTCCTACGAGCAGTACTTC; CDR3aa: CASHKEGSSYEQYF
abundance: -; v_gene: TRBV7-2; d_gene: -; j_gene: TRBJ1-1; CDR3nt: TGTGCCAGCAGCTTATTGCAGGGGAGCACTGAAGCTTTCTTT; CDR3aa: CASSLLQGSTEAFF
abundance: -; v_gene: TRBV7-2; d_gene: -; j_gene: TRBJ2-2; CDR3nt: TGTGCCAGCAGCCTATACATGGGGCCCGGGGAGCTGTTTTTT; CDR3aa: CASSLYMGPGELFF
abundance: -; v_gene: TRBV11-3; d_gene: -; j_gene: TRBJ1-5; CDR3nt: TGTGCCAGCAGTAGACACAGGCGCGACAATTACAACGATAGCAATCAGCCCCAGCATTTT; CDR3aa: CASSRHRRDNYNDSNQPQHF
abundance: -; v_gene: TRBV18; d_gene: -; j_gene: TRBJ1-1; CDR3nt: TGTGCCAGCTCCTCCCGGCGGGGGGCGAACACTGAAGCTTTCTTT; CDR3aa: CASSSRRGANTEAFF
abundance: -; v_gene: TRBV28; d_gene: -; j_gene: TRBJ1-3; CDR3nt: TGTGCCAGCCAGGTAGTGGCAGGGAAAGTAGGAAACACCATATATTTT; CDR3aa: CASQVVAGKVGNTIYF
abundance: -; v_gene: TRBV30; d_gene: TRBD2; j_gene: TRBJ2-1; CDR3nt: TGTGCCTGGAGTGGACCAATCAGGACTAGCGGGAGTTACAATGAGCAGTTCTTC; CDR3aa: CAWSGPIRTSGSYNEQFF
abundance: -; v_gene: TRBV7-9; d_gene: -; j_gene: TRBJ2-7; CDR3nt: TGTGCCAGCAGCTTAGCAGGGACACATTACGAGCAGTACTTC; CDR3aa: CASSLAGTHYEQYF
abundance: -; v_gene: TRBV4-1; d_gene: TRBD1; j_gene: TRBJ2-5; CDR3nt: TGCGCCAGCAGCCAGGCTGGGGCCAGGGGGTACCAAGAGACCCAGTACTTC; CDR3aa: CASSQAGARGYQETQYF
abundance: -; v_gene: TRBV11-2; d_gene: TRBD1; j_gene: TRBJ1-1; CDR3nt: TGTGCCAGCAGCCCGGGACAGATTGAAGCTTTCTTT; CDR3aa: CASSPGQIEAFF
abundance: -; v_gene: TRBV7-9; d_gene: -; j_gene: TRBJ1-4; CDR3nt: TGTGCCAGCAGCTACACAGGGACAACTAATGAAAAACTGTTTTTT; CDR3aa: CASSYTGTTNEKLFF
abundance: -; v_gene: TRBV11-2; d_gene: -; j_gene: TRBJ1-2; CDR3nt: TGTGCCAGCAGCTTAGGTGGGGCGGAGGGTGGCTACACCTTC; CDR3aa: CASSLGGAEGGYTF
abundance: -; v_gene: TRBV5-1; d_gene: TRBD2; j_gene: TRBJ2-7; CDR3nt: TGCGCCAGCGGCCGGCAATCGATAGCGGGAGTTGTTGGCTCCTACGAGCAGTACTTC; CDR3aa: CASGRQSIAGVVGSYEQYF
abundance: once; v_gene: TRBV6-4; d_gene: -; j_gene: TRBJ2-7; CDR3nt: TGTGCCAGCAGTGACGAGGGCAGGGGAAACGAGCAGTACTTC; CDR3aa: CASSDEGRGNEQYF
abundance: -; v_gene: TRBV7-9; d_gene: -; j_gene: TRBJ1-1; CDR3nt: TGTGCCAGCAGCTTAAACACGAACACTGAAGCTTTCTTT; CDR3aa: CASSLNTNTEAFF
abundance: -; v_gene: TRBV6-1; d_gene: TRBD1; j_gene: TRBJ1-2; CDR3nt: TGTGCCCTTAGACAGGGGATTTCTAACTATGGCTACACCTTC; CDR3aa: CALRQGISNYGYTF
abundance: -; v_gene: TRBV6-1; d_gene: TRBD2; j_gene: TRBJ2-1; CDR3nt: TGTGCCAGCATAGCGGGGTTCAATGAGCAGTTCTTC; CDR3aa: CASIAGFNEQFF
abundance: -; v_gene: TRBV14; d_gene: TRBD2; j_gene: TRBJ2-1; CDR3nt: TGTGCCAGCAGCTTTGGCGGGAGCTCCTACAATGAGCAGTTCTTC; CDR3aa: CASSFGGSSYNEQFF
abundance: -; v_gene: TRBV9; d_gene: -; j_gene: TRBJ2-3; CDR3nt: TGTGCCAGCAGCGTAGGAGGGTCCGTTGTCAGCACAGATACGCAGTATTTT; CDR3aa: CASSVGGSVVSTDTQYF
abundance: -; v_gene: TRBV5-6; d_gene: -; j_gene: TRBJ1-2; CDR3nt: TGTGCCAGCAGCTTGGGTTCGTTTGCAGGGAACCACGGCTACACCTTC; CDR3aa: CASSLGSFAGNHGYTF
abundance: -; v_gene: TRBV5-1; d_gene: -; j_gene: TRBJ2-6; CDR3nt: TGCGCCAGCAGCTTGACGGGAAACTCTGGGGCCAACGTCCTGACTTTC; CDR3aa: CASSLTGNSGANVLTF
abundance: -; v_gene: TRBV7-9; d_gene: TRBD1; j_gene: TRBJ1-5; CDR3nt: TGTGCCAGCAGCTCGGGGGACAGGGGCAATCAGCCCCAGCATTTT; CDR3aa: CASSSGDRGNQPQHF
abundance: -; v_gene: TRBV9; d_gene: -; j_gene: TRBJ2-5; CDR3nt: TGTGCCAGCAGCGTTAAGGGGCTCGGAGAGACCCAGTACTTC; CDR3aa: CASSVKGLGETQYF
abundance: -; v_gene: TRBV18; d_gene: -; j_gene: TRBJ2-7; CDR3nt: TGTGCCAGCTCACCCGGCTACGAGCAGTACTTC; CDR3aa: CASSPGYEQYF
abundance: -; v_gene: TRBV6-6; d_gene: -; j_gene: TRBJ1-3; CDR3nt: TGTGCCAGCAGTTATGCGGGCCTTGGAAACACCATATATTTT; CDR3aa: CASSYAGLGNTIYF